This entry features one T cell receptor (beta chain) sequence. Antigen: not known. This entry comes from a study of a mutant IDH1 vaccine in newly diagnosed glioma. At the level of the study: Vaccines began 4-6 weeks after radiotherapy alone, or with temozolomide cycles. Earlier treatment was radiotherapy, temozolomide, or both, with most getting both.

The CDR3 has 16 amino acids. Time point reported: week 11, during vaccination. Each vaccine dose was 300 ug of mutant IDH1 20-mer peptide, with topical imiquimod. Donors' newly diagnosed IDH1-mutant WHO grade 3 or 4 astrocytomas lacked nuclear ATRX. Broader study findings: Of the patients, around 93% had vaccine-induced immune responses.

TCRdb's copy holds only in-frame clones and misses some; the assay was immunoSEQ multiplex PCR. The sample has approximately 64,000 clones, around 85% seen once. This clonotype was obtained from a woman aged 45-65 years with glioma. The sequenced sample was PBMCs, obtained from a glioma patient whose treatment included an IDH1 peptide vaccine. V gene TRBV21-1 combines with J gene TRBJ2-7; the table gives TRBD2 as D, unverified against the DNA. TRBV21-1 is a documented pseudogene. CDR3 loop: CASSKERGGSSYEQYF. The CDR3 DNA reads TGTGCCAGCAGCAAAGAAAGGGGAGGGAGCTCCTACGAGCAGTACTTC.